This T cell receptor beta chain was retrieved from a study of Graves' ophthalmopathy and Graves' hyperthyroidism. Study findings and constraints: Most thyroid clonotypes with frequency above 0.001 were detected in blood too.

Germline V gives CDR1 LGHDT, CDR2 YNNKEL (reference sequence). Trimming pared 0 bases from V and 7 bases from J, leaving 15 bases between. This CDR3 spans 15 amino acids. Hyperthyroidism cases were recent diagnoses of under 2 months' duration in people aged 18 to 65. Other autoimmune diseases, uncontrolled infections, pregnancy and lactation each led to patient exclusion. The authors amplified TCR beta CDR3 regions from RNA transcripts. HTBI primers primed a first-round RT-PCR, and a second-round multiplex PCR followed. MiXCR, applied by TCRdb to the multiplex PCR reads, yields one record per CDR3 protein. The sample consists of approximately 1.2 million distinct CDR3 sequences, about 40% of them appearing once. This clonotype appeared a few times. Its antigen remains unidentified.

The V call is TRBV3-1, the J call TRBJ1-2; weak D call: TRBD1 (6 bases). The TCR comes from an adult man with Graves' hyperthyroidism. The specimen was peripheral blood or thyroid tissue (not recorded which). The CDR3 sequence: CASSQEVRTDFGYTF. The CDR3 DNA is TGTGCCAGCAGCCAAGAGGTTAGGACAGACTTTGGCTACACCTTC.